These 19 T cell receptor beta chains share one sample of origin, sequenced in a study of cytomegalovirus exposure and HLA in healthy donors. Amplification used 60 Vbeta primers and 13 Jbeta primers. Measured with immunoSEQ multiplex PCR; TCRdb has only the in-frame clones, and not every one. The sample gives 100,000 to 150,000 clones, around 80% of which show up once; roughly a tenth is in the top ten. Sample: PBMCs. These receptors were collected from a man aged 30 to 45 in good health and CMV-seropositive.

V and J are TRBV11-2 and TRBJ2-1; D gene unclear. Trimming took 1 base from V and 9 from J, leaving 4 bases between them. Per the germline V gene, CDR1 is SGHAT and CDR2 is FQNNGV. The CDR3 runs to 11 residues. CDR3 sequence reads: CASSLGAEQFF. CDR3 sequence (DNA): TGTGCCAGCAGCTTAGGGGCTGAGCAGTTCTTC.

V gene TRBV6-1 combines with J gene TRBJ2-1, with 9 bases matching TRBD2. The germline gives CDR1 MNHNS, CDR2 SASEGT. Trimming took 4 bases from V and 1 from J; bases not matched to a gene: 5. CDR3 length equals 16 residues. CDR3 region: CASSGLAGKSYNEQFF. The CDR3, as DNA: TGTGCCAGCAGTGGGCTAGCGGGAAAGTCCTACAATGAGCAGTTCTTC.

Concerning this clone: This sample also contains other DNA sequences that code for the same CDR3. The chain combines TRBV12-5 with TRBJ2-7, with 14 bases matching TRBD2. V trimming: 4 bases; J trimming: 0 bases; junction bases outside the gene matches: 11. Germline CDR1 LGHNT, CDR2 FRNRAP. This CDR3 contains 19 residues. DNA of the CDR3: TGTGCTAGTGGTTCGGGACTAGCGGGAGCCCCTTTGAGCTCCTACGAGCAGTACTTC. Protein sequence: CASGSGLAGAPLSSYEQYF.

Remarks on this clone: Distinct nucleotide sequences in the sample also encode this CDR3. The rearrangement links TRBV29-1 to TRBJ2-7; weak D call: TRBD2 (7 bases). The CDR3 totals 13 residues. Germline V gives CDR1 SQVTM, CDR2 ANQGSEA. The germline V and J ends were trimmed by 5 bases and 5 bases, with 16 bases remaining between them. CDR3 nucleotide sequence: TGCAGCGTTTCGAGGGGGGGATTAGACGAGCAGTACTTC. Amino acid sequence: CSVSRGGLDEQYF.

This sequence joins TRBV28 and TRBJ1-1; no firm D call. Trimming left V 3 bases short and J 3 bases short, with 8 bases between. This CDR3 comprises 13 residues. Germline V gene data show CDR1 as MDHEN and CDR2 as SYDVKM. In DNA, the CDR3 is TGTGCCAGCAGTTTCCCTCCAGACACTGAAGCTTTCTTT. This gives the protein CASSFPPDTEAFF.

Only a few counts were recorded for this clone. The chain couples TRBV11-2 to TRBJ1-4; 7 bases are shared with TRBD1. The CDR3 extends over 17 amino acids. Trimming took 5 bases from V and 4 from J; bases not matched to a gene: 13. Germline V gene sequence: CDR1 SGHAT, CDR2 FQNNGV. The chain's CDR3 is CASSPDRAYTNNEKLFF. The CDR3 DNA follows: TGTGCCAGCAGCCCTGACAGGGCTTACACCAATAATGAAAAACTGTTTTTT.

The rearrangement joins TRBV5-4 to TRBJ2-5; D ambiguous. The germline CDR1 and CDR2 sequences are SGHNT and YYREEE (reference sequence). This CDR3 region has 14 residues. The V and J ends lost 2 bases and 0 bases respectively, with 8 bases between them. CDR3 region: CASSFSYHQETQYF. Here the CDR3 DNA reads TGTGCCAGCAGCTTTTCCTATCACCAAGAGACCCAGTACTTC.

The chain joins TRBV7-6 to TRBJ2-7, with 10 bases that match TRBD1. In germline, CDR1 is SGHVS, CDR2 FNYEAQ. The length of the CDR3 is 17 residues. Trimming removed 1 base from V and 6 bases from J; junction bases left unmatched: 12. As DNA, the CDR3 is TGTGCCAGCAGCTTAGTGACAGGGGGCCGCCCTACGCGCGAGCAGTACTTC. Its translation is CASSLVTGGRPTREQYF.

The V call is TRBV18, the J call TRBJ1-5, with 7 nucleotides matching TRBD1. Germline CDR1 is KGHSH and CDR2 is LQKENI. The CDR3 has 16 residues. The V and J ends lost 6 bases and 0 bases, in that order; junction bases with no gene match: 8. CDR3 sequence (DNA): TGTGCCAGCTCCCGAGGGGGCCTTAATAGCAATCAGCCCCAGCATTTT. Translated: CASSRGGLNSNQPQHF.

This chain links TRBV27 with TRBJ2-1; 14 bases agree with TRBD2. V gave up 4 bases and J gave up 8 bases; unmatched junction bases: 4. The CDR3 sequence is 15 residues long. Germline V CDR1 and CDR2: MNHEY, SMNVEV (reference sequence). CDR3 coding DNA: TGTGCCAGCAGTTCCCCGGGACTAGCGGGAGATGAGCAGTTCTTC. Protein product: CASSSPGLAGDEQFF.

The rearrangement links TRBV4-2 to TRBJ2-2; TRBD2 might be the D (5 bases). V was shortened by 6 bases and J by 3 bases, with 11 bases between the two germline ends. There are 14 residues in the CDR3. Germline V gene sequence: CDR1 LGHNA, CDR2 YNFKEQ. CDR3 coding DNA: TGTGCCAGCAGGGGAGCTGGATACACCGGGGAGCTGTTTTTT. Translated, it gives CASRGAGYTGELFF.

The genes are TRBV5-6 and TRBJ1-4; 9 positions match TRBD1. The ends lost 2 bases at V and 8 bases at J; junction bases unmatched: 7. Germline-derived CDR1 and CDR2 are SGHDT and YYEEEE. CDR3 length equals 15 residues. In DNA form, the CDR3 reads TGTGCCAGCAGCTTCCCGGGACAGGGAGGCGAAAAACTGTTTTTT. Its translation: CASSFPGQGGEKLFF.

The chain links TRBV5-4 to TRBJ2-7, with TRBD2 matching 9 bases. Germline V lookup: CDR1 SGHNT, CDR2 YYREEE (reference sequence). The CDR3 loop spans 13 amino acids. After removal of 3 bases from V and 12 bases from J, the junction contained 10 bases not matched to a gene. Here the CDR3 reads CASSSISGSFLYF. The CDR3 nucleotides read TGTGCCAGCAGCTCAATTAGCGGGAGCTTCTTGTACTTC.

This chain uses TRBV6-5 with TRBJ2-3; 7 nucleotides align to TRBD2. The CDR3 totals 15 residues. Germline CDR1 and CDR2: MNHEY and SVGAGI. With 4 bases clipped from V and 0 bases from J, the junction kept 4 bases outside the gene matches. In DNA form, the CDR3 reads TGTGCCAGCAGTTTAAGTAGCGGGAGCACAGATACGCAGTATTTT. Translating it yields CASSLSSGSTDTQYF.

This clone was counted a single time. The V gene is TRBV27, the J gene TRBJ2-7; 8 bases map to TRBD2. The CDR3 sequence is 15 residues long. Germline CDR1 is MNHEY and CDR2 is SMNVEV (reference sequence). J lost 5 bases, V lost 4 bases, and 10 bases had no gene match. CDR3 sequence: CASSSGGRPFDEQYF. In DNA, the CDR3 is TGTGCCAGCAGTTCCGGCGGGAGGCCTTTCGACGAGCAGTACTTC.

The chain links TRBV19 to TRBJ2-7, with 7 positions matching TRBD1. The J segment lost 0 bases and the V segment lost 4 bases, leaving 6 bases of the junction unmatched. Germline CDR1 LNHDA, CDR2 SQIVND (reference sequence). This CDR3 is built from 15 residues. CDR3 DNA: TGTGCCAGTAGTAAAAAAGGACAGGACTCCTACGAGCAGTACTTC. Protein sequence: CASSKKGQDSYEQYF.

The chain combines TRBV27 with TRBJ1-1, with D unclear. The V end lost 3 bases, the J end lost 0 bases, and 8 bases lay between the germline ends. The CDR3 has 14 amino acids. Per germline, CDR1 MNHEY and CDR2 SMNVEV (reference sequence). The CDR3 loop is CASSFSSLNTEAFF. The CDR3 nucleotides read TGTGCCAGCAGTTTCTCCAGTCTGAACACTGAAGCTTTCTTT.

The rearrangement uses TRBV6-7 and TRBJ2-4; 7 nucleotides align to TRBD1. TRBV6-7 carries the ORF label, with uncertain function. Trimming took 2 bases from V and 0 from J; bases not matched to a gene: 16. The CDR3 length is 20 residues. The CDR3, as DNA: TGTGCCAGCAGTTACCCGAACAGCTGCCTGGGACAGCTAGCCAAAAACATTCAGTACTTC. It is translated as CASSYPNSCLGQLAKNIQYF.

V gene TRBV5-5 combines with J gene TRBJ2-3; 7 bases are shared with TRBD1. Germline trimming cut 3 bases from V and 6 bases from J; bases unmatched to any gene: 7. Per germline, CDR1 SGHKS and CDR2 YYEKEE (reference sequence). The CDR3 length is 14 residues. The CDR3 DNA follows: TGTGCCAGCAGCTCGGGACAGCTTTTCGATACGCAGTATTTT. As protein: CASSSGQLFDTQYF.